This TCR beta chain was profiled in a study of blood T cell repertoires in COVID-19. Clones were read by immunoSEQ multiplex PCR, and TCRdb kept only the in-frame ones, dropping some. This sample has some 78,000 clones, with 80% to 90% found just once. Germline CDR1 and CDR2: MNHNS and SASEGT. Trimming shortened V by 1 base and J by 0 bases, and 10 bases separated the two germline ends. This CDR3 has 16 residues. The origin of this receptor is a man between 50 and 59 years old with active or convalescent COVID-19. The sequenced sample was peripheral blood. The chain has TRBV6-1 and TRBJ1-3; D perhaps matches TRBD1 (5 bases). Here the CDR3 DNA reads TGTGCCAGCAGTGAAGGGACATTAATCTCTGGAAACACCATATATTTT. It yields the protein CASSEGTLISGNTIYF.